This passage covers 3 T cell receptor beta chains from one sample sequenced in a study of blood T cell repertoires in COVID-19. Assay used: immunoSEQ multiplex PCR; TCRdb lists only in-frame clones, some missing. This table has about 260,000 clones, about 87% appearing once. Material for sequencing was peripheral blood. All receptors come from a woman aged 45-59 years with acute or convalescent COVID-19.

The chain employs TRBV7-6 and TRBJ1-3, with D perhaps TRBD1 (6 bases). The CDR3 spans 15 residues. Per germline, CDR1 SGHVS and CDR2 FNYEAQ. V was clipped by 5 bases and J by 4 bases, with 15 bases between them. The CDR3 loop reads CASSADSLRGNTIYF. The CDR3 nucleotides are TGTGCCAGCAGCGCGGACAGCCTGAGAGGAAACACCATATATTTT.

V usage is TRBV7-2 and J usage is TRBJ1-5; D is undetermined. CDR3 length: 12 amino acids. The germline V and J ends were trimmed by 1 base and 7 bases, with 5 bases remaining between them. Germline lookup yields CDR1 SGHTA and CDR2 FQGNSA. The CDR3 sequence: CASSLGGQPQHF. CDR3 sequence (DNA): TGTGCCAGCAGCTTAGGAGGGCAGCCCCAGCATTTT.

The V call is TRBV7-8, the J call TRBJ1-1, with D unresolved. V lost 5 bases and J lost 6, with 13 bases in between. Germline CDR1 is SGHVS and CDR2 is FQNEAQ. This CDR3 region has 13 residues. The DNA for the CDR3 is TGTGCCAGCAGCCCCCGACGAGGAGCTGAAGCTTTCTTT. This sequence encodes CASSPRRGAEAFF. The entire variable domain, with the rest obtained from reference TRBV7-8 and TRBJ1-1, is as follows: GAGVSQSPRYKVAKRGQDVALRCDPISGHVSLFWYQQALGQGPEFLTYFQNEAQLDKSGLPSDRFFAERPEGSVSTLKIQRTQQEDSAVYLCASSPRRGAEAFFGQGTRLTVV.